The clone carrying this T cell receptor (beta chain) was detected only a few times. Followed longitudinally, the Seattle patients had been enrolled during active infection. In the original processing: Amplification of reference gene primers was used by the study to estimate nucleated cell counts. Profiled with immunoSEQ multiplex PCR; TCRdb holds only in-frame clones, not every one. Clone size and V and J calls were adopted from that table, with D and trimming inferred from the DNA. This table holds 90,000 or so clones, roughly nine tenths found once. The entry originates in a study of blood T cell repertoires in COVID-19. Across the study: Material from acute and convalescent COVID-19 was sourced from the United States, Italy and Spain. In each case, the material was cDNA or gDNA derived from T cells, B-cell-depleted T cells, or PBMCs.

Sequenced sample: peripheral blood. The origin of this receptor is a man aged 55 to 69 with COVID-19, enrolled during active disease.

CDR3 sequence (DNA): TGTGCCAGCAAACAGGGGTGGGACAATCAGCCCCAGCATTTT. This sequence encodes CASKQGWDNQPQHF. This chain joins TRBV6-6 and TRBJ1-5, with TRBD1 matching 7 bases. V trimming: 7 bases; J trimming: 3 bases; junction bases outside the gene matches: 6. The germline V gene encodes CDR1 MNHNY and CDR2 SVGAGI (reference sequence). This CDR3 contains 14 residues.